This TCR beta chain comes out of a study of blood T cell repertoires in COVID-19. Across the study: Samples of COVID-19 (acute and convalescent) were obtained from the United States, Italy and Spain. Nucleic acid was either cDNA or gDNA, and it came from T cells, B-cell-depleted T cells, or PBMCs.

V was trimmed by 11 bases and J by 8 bases, leaving 15 bases between them. This CDR3 has 12 amino acids. Germline CDR1 and CDR2: MNHEY and SVGAGI. Original handling: Quantification of nucleated cells was approximated via reference gene primer amplification. This table comes from immunoSEQ multiplex PCR, and its TCRdb copy is limited to in-frame clones, with some not included. V and J calls plus clone size are reproduced from that table; the DNA served to infer D and trimming. The table shows about 260,000 clones, with approximately 82% occurring only once. Sequencing was carried out using peripheral blood. The chain recombines TRBV6-5 with TRBJ1-4; D may be TRBD1 (5 bases). The clonotype originates from a woman aged 80 or older with acute or convalescent COVID-19. The CDR3 coding sequence is TGTGCCTGCCAAGAGAAGGGGGAAAAACTGTTTTTT. The encoded protein is CACQEKGEKLFF.